Listed below are T cell receptor beta chains from one sample, sequenced in a study of blood T cell repertoires in COVID-19. Data came from immunoSEQ multiplex PCR; TCRdb stores just in-frame clones and leaves some out. The sample lists 410,000 or so clones, 80% to 90% occurring once. Material: peripheral blood. Receptor source: a woman aged 25 to 45 with active or convalescent COVID-19. Each CDR3 is given with its conserved first and last residue. A D gene is named only where the DNA matches it firmly. Size is stated for part of the rows, as once, few or many counts, or as a class when the clone is expanded.

cdr3_nt cdr3_aa v_call d_call j_call clone_size
TGCGCCAGCAGCTTGGGGCAGGCCACTGAAGCTTTCTTT CASSLGQATEAFF TRBV5-1 NA TRBJ1-1 few
TGTGCCAGCAGCCAAGTTTTGATTGTTGGGGGGGCCACAGATACGCAGTATTTT CASSQVLIVGGATDTQYF TRBV3-1/TRBV3-2 NA TRBJ2-3 NA
TGTGCCAGCAGCTTATCCCAGGATATTTTAAGCTATGGCTACACCTTC CASSLSQDILSYGYTF TRBV7-9 NA TRBJ1-2 NA
TGTGCCAGCAGCCCCATCACTAGTTATATCTCCTACGAGCAGTACTTC CASSPITSYISYEQYF TRBV3-1/TRBV3-2 NA TRBJ2-7 NA
TGTGCCTGGGAGGTGGGGAGGAACATTCAGTACTTC CAWEVGRNIQYF TRBV30 NA TRBJ2-4 once
TGTGCCAGCAGCTTAGTACCTAGCGGAGCCTACGAGCAGTACTTC CASSLVPSGAYEQYF TRBV11-2 TRBD2 TRBJ2-7 NA
TGTGCCAGCAGCTTAGCGGTCGGCGGGGGGAACTACGAGCAGTACTTC CASSLAVGGGNYEQYF TRBV7-9 TRBD2 TRBJ2-7 NA
TGTGCCAGTATCCGGGACGGGAGCTCCTACGAGCAGTACTTC CASIRDGSSYEQYF TRBV6-6 NA TRBJ2-7 NA
TGCAGTGCTAGTATGGACTCCGGAGGGTATGGCTACACCTTC CSASMDSGGYGYTF TRBV20-1 NA TRBJ1-2 once
TGTGCCGGTCGACAAAGCACCGGGGAGCTGTTTTTT CAGRQSTGELFF TRBV28 NA TRBJ2-2 NA
TGTGCCAGCAACTCCAGGGTAACCGGGGAGCTGTTTTTT CASNSRVTGELFF TRBV12-3/TRBV12-4 NA TRBJ2-2 NA
TGTGCTAGTGGTTTGGGGGGACAGTTAGCTAACTATGGCTACACCTTC CASGLGGQLANYGYTF TRBV12-5 TRBD1 TRBJ1-2 NA
TGTGCCTGGAACCGGGGTCCTGGGGGCTACACCTTC CAWNRGPGGYTF TRBV30 NA TRBJ1-2 NA
TGTGCCAGCAGCCAAGATACCGGGAGGGGGGGACAATGGCACTATGGCTACACCTTC CASSQDTGRGGQWHYGYTF TRBV3-1/TRBV3-2 NA TRBJ1-2 NA
TGTGCCAGCAGTCTCACCGGGACAGGGGCCTACGAGCAGTACTTC CASSLTGTGAYEQYF TRBV28 TRBD1 TRBJ2-7 NA
TGTGCCTGGACGCCACAGGCTAATGAAAAACTGTTTTTT CAWTPQANEKLFF TRBV30 NA TRBJ1-4 few
TGTGCCAGCAGCCCCGATAAAAGACAGGGAAAGGATGGCTACACCTTC CASSPDKRQGKDGYTF TRBV3-1/TRBV3-2 TRBD1 TRBJ1-2 NA
TGTGCCATCAGTGAGTGGGGGGAAGCAAATTCACCCCTCCACTTT CAISEWGEANSPLHF TRBV10-3 NA TRBJ1-6 NA
TGTGCCAGTAGTATAGGACTAGCGGCGAAGATATACAATGAGCAGTTCTTC CASSIGLAAKIYNEQFF TRBV19 TRBD2 TRBJ2-1 NA
TGTGCCACCAGCAGAGCCTTTGTACAGGGGGTGTCAAATGAGCAGTTCTTC CATSRAFVQGVSNEQFF TRBV15 TRBD1 TRBJ2-1 NA
TGTGCCAGCAGCTTGGCCGGAGGGCCACTGGGGGAGCTGTTTTTT CASSLAGGPLGELFF TRBV5-4 NA TRBJ2-2 once
TGTGCCAGCAGCCAGACCGGACAGGGCTATGGCTACACCTTC CASSQTGQGYGYTF TRBV4-2 TRBD1 TRBJ1-2 NA
TGTGCCAGCAGCTTAGGGCGGGGGACAGGGAGCAATGAGCAGTTCTTC CASSLGRGTGSNEQFF TRBV11-2 TRBD1 TRBJ2-1 NA
TGTGCCAGTAGTCCCCGAGGAGGGGAGACCCAGTACTTC CASSPRGGETQYF TRBV19 NA TRBJ2-5 NA
TGTGCCAGCAGCTTAGCCCCCGGGACAGGGGCCCGGGAGCAGTACTTC CASSLAPGTGAREQYF TRBV7-2 TRBD1 TRBJ2-7 few
TGTGCCAGCAGTGGACTAGCTGGTCGCTACGAGCAGTACTTC CASSGLAGRYEQYF TRBV2 TRBD2 TRBJ2-7 few
TGTGCCAGTACCCCGGACAGGAGGGTCACAGATACGCAGTATTTT CASTPDRRVTDTQYF TRBV19 NA TRBJ2-3 NA
TGTGCCAGCAGCTTATTAGTACAGGCTATCTCCTACGAGCAGTACTTC CASSLLVQAISYEQYF TRBV11-3 NA TRBJ2-7 NA
TGCAGTGCTATAGACAATGAGCAGTTCTTC CSAIDNEQFF TRBV20-1 NA TRBJ2-1 NA
TGCGCCAGCAGCTTCGGGGGGCTGGGTGAGCAGTTCTTC CASSFGGLGEQFF TRBV5-1 NA TRBJ2-1 NA
TGTGCCATCAGGGCGACAGGGGGAATTCTCGGGGCCAACGTCCTGACTTTC CAIRATGGILGANVLTF TRBV10-3 TRBD1 TRBJ2-6 once
TGCGCCAGCAGCTCTTCGCGACTAGCGAACACCGGGGAGCTGTTTTTT CASSSSRLANTGELFF TRBV4-1 NA TRBJ2-2 NA
TGTGCCATCAGTGAGTCGAGGGTGAGCACAGATACGCAGTATTTT CAISESRVSTDTQYF TRBV10-3 NA TRBJ2-3 NA
TGCGCCAGCAGCTCCGCGCGGGGGGCCCTAGTCGAGCAGTACTTC CASSSARGALVEQYF TRBV5-1 TRBD2 TRBJ2-7 few
TGCGCCAGCAGCAAAGGGACAGGGGGCGATTCACCCCTCCACTTT CASSKGTGGDSPLHF TRBV5-1 TRBD1 TRBJ1-6 once
TGCGCCAGCAGCTCCCAAACAGGATCAAATTCACCCCTCCACTTT CASSSQTGSNSPLHF TRBV5-1 NA TRBJ1-6 once